This is a list of T cell receptor beta chains from one sample in a study of CXCR3-negative and CXCR3-positive naive CD8 T cells. TCRdb reanalyzed the 5' RACE reads, giving one entry per CDR3 protein sequence and no DNA. The sample data list around 95,000 distinct CDR3 sequences. Sequencing was carried out using naive CXCR3+ CD8+ T cells from blood. These receptor sequences come from a human donor in good health. Some clones in this sample may be carry-over from other donors' samples. Each CDR3 is given with its conserved first and last residue. Each record gives: V gene, J gene, CDR3 protein.

TRBV7-6,TRBJ1-1,CASSFDSNTEAFF
TRBV29-1,TRBJ2-2,CSVEGGLVNTGELFF
TRBV27,TRBJ2-3,CASSSTYTGALGDTQYF
TRBV7-8,TRBJ2-5,CASSLEVSTQYF
TRBV29-1,TRBJ2-1,CSVLANYNEQFF
TRBV7-6,TRBJ2-7,CASSLSASGSTSSYEQYF
TRBV10-3,TRBJ2-7,CAIGGMSYEQYF
TRBV9,TRBJ2-2,CASGQGGQLYTGELFF
TRBV4-1,TRBJ2-5,CASSHPPGLAGGSETQYF
TRBV7-2,TRBJ2-7,CASMGSGGIFSYEQYF
TRBV4-3,TRBJ1-1,CASSQDFGANTEAFF
TRBV12-3/TRBV12-4,TRBJ2-1,CASSTSSGGAYEQFF
TRBV4-2,TRBJ2-7,CASSQVRTGDEQYF
TRBV27,TRBJ2-7,CASSFADGYQQYF
TRBV7-9,TRBJ2-2,CASSLTEGTNTGELFF
TRBV28,TRBJ1-4,CASSFRPRWGARNEKLFF
TRBV10-2,TRBJ2-7,CASITALISYEQYF
TRBV29-1,TRBJ2-3,CSVRASGGLSTDTQYF
TRBV12-3/TRBV12-4,TRBJ2-7,CASSHGTGSYEQYF
TRBV3-1,TRBJ2-1,CASSHDGGPISPYNEQFF
TRBV5-5,TRBJ2-1,CASSLVAGGPLDEQFF
TRBV5-5,TRBJ2-5,CASSLPRLDSHQETQYF
TRBV4-3,TRBJ1-5,CASSQDWTLRQPQHF
TRBV5-1,TRBJ2-2,CASRRGLDTGELFF
TRBV21-1,TRBJ2-7,CASSKRDRGPYEQYF
TRBV27,TRBJ1-2,CASSFGEDYGYTF
TRBV29-1,TRBJ1-2,CSVRDRGGSYGYTF
TRBV7-8,TRBJ2-7,CASSPNQAGGSHEQYF
TRBV27,TRBJ2-3,CASKLAGVTDTQYF